A single sample gave rise to the 22 T cell receptor beta chains below, sequenced in a study of shared clonotypes between healthy human individuals. TCRdb's table, derived via immunoSEQ multiplex PCR, lists solely in-frame clones and lacks some. The profile shows 1,400,000 or so clones, 98% to 99% of them singletons. Sample: naive CD4+ T cells sorted from blood. Regarding subset: CD45RA+ positively selected. These receptors came from a man younger than 40 in good health.

The V gene is TRBV28, the J gene TRBJ2-1; 10 nucleotides line up with TRBD1. V dropped 3 bases and J dropped 6; count of bases not matched to a gene: 5. The CDR3 extends over 15 amino acids. In germline, CDR1 is MDHEN, CDR2 SYDVKM. This CDR3 is CASSFPGTGVNEQFF. The CDR3 nucleotides read TGTGCCAGCAGTTTCCCTGGGACAGGGGTCAATGAGCAGTTCTTC.

The chain has TRBV29-1 and TRBJ1-1, with D maybe TRBD1 (6 bases). Trimming took 8 bases from V and 0 from J, leaving 13 bases between them. Germline V gives CDR1 SQVTM, CDR2 ANQGSEA. This CDR3 has 13 residues. Here the CDR3 reads CSLSQGMNTEAFF. CDR3 DNA: TGCAGCCTATCGCAGGGGATGAACACTGAAGCTTTCTTT.

The chain links TRBV28 to TRBJ2-2; 7 bases match TRBD2. The CDR3 is made up of 13 amino acids. V was clipped by 8 bases and J by 2 bases; unmatched bases: 2. Germline loops: CDR1 MDHEN, CDR2 SYDVKM. The CDR3 region has the DNA TGTGCCAGCTTGACTAGCAACACCGGGGAGCTGTTTTTT. Residues: CASLTSNTGELFF.

V and J are TRBV30 and TRBJ1-1, with D tentatively TRBD1 (6 bases). The CDR3 extends over 14 amino acids. Germline CDR1 reads GTSNPN; CDR2 reads SVGIG (reference sequence). Trimming took 6 bases from V and 0 from J, leaving 14 bases between them. The DNA for the CDR3 is TGTGCCTGTCACACCTGGGACATGAACACTGAAGCTTTCTTT. It codes for CACHTWDMNTEAFF.

With respect to this clone: Other DNA sequences of this sample code for an identical CDR3. The gene calls are TRBV5-1 and TRBJ2-2; no firm D call. The V gene lost 2 bases and the J gene lost 0 bases, with 2 bases spanning the gap. Germline values: CDR1 SGHRS, CDR2 YFSETQ. The CDR3 has 13 residues. Here the CDR3 DNA reads TGCGCCAGCAGCTTAACGAACACCGGGGAGCTGTTTTTT. Translation: CASSLTNTGELFF.

This rearrangement joins TRBV7-8 to TRBJ2-3; perhaps TRBD1 as D (5 bases). The V end was cut by 7 bases, the J end by 4 bases, with 18 bases between. Looked up from germline, CDR1 is SGHVS and CDR2 is FQNEAQ. This CDR3 contains 15 residues. The DNA for the CDR3 is TGTGCCAGCACCTTCGTCAGGGTAAACCCAGATACGCAGTATTTT. Translation gives CASTFVRVNPDTQYF. Looking up the rest from reference TRBV7-8 and TRBJ2-3 gives the full variable domain: GAGVSQSPRYKVAKRGQDVALRCDPISGHVSLFWYQQALGQGPEFLTYFQNEAQLDKSGLPSDRFFAERPEGSVSTLKIQRTQQEDSAVYLCASTFVRVNPDTQYFGPGTRLTVL.

This clone was seen a single time. The identical CDR3 is also encoded by other nucleotide sequences in the sample. V usage is TRBV6-1 and J usage is TRBJ2-7; TRBD2 matches at 12 bases. The CDR3 contains 15 residues. In germline, CDR1 is MNHNS, CDR2 SASEGT. The junction had 3 bases not matched to a gene; V was cut back by 4 bases and J by 2 bases. The CDR3 bases are TGTGCCAGCAGTGTTGGACTAGCGGGGACCTACGAGCAGTACTTC. Its translation: CASSVGLAGTYEQYF.

The chain recombines TRBV10-2 with TRBJ1-2; tentatively, D is TRBD1 (5 bases). The CDR3 length is 13 residues. Germline V CDR1 and CDR2: WSHSY, SAAADI. V lost 2 bases and J lost 6, with 10 bases in between. CDR3 nucleotide sequence: TGCGCCAGCAGTGAGAGGGGATGGGATGGCTACACCTTC. It codes for CASSERGWDGYTF.

V and J are TRBV18 and TRBJ2-1; D unresolved. CDR1 and CDR2 (germline): KGHSH, LQKENI. CDR3 length: 15 residues. Trimming removed 3 bases at V and 3 bases at J, with 12 bases between. Here the CDR3 reads CASSPQAVNYNEQFF. The CDR3 DNA follows: TGTGCCAGCTCACCGCAGGCGGTTAACTACAATGAGCAGTTCTTC.

J is TRBJ2-2 and V is TRBV5-4, with D possibly matching TRBD1 (6 bases). Germline CDR1 is SGHNT and CDR2 is YYREEE (reference sequence). Trimming cost V 5 bases and J 5 bases, with 16 bases left between them. This CDR3 contains 15 residues. CDR3 in amino acids: CASSAGAPGTGELFF. For the CDR3, the DNA is TGTGCCAGCAGTGCAGGGGCGCCGGGTACCGGGGAGCTGTTTTTT.

The chain couples TRBV28 to TRBJ1-5; tentative D call: TRBD1 (6 bases). Germline assignment: CDR1 MDHEN and CDR2 SYDVKM. The CDR3 is 14 amino acids. Trimming cost V 4 bases and J 5 bases, with 12 bases left between them. The CDR3 sequence: CASSSPGAYQPQHF. The CDR3 DNA is TGTGCCAGCAGTTCTCCGGGGGCTTATCAGCCCCAGCATTTT.

The chain links TRBV25-1 to TRBJ2-1; D is unclear. The CDR3 runs to 14 residues. Germline CDR1 is MGHDK and CDR2 is SYGVNS. V gave up 1 base and J gave up 2 bases, with 6 bases separating them. The CDR3: CASSESNPYNEQFF. CDR3 sequence (DNA): TGTGCCAGCAGTGAATCGAATCCCTACAATGAGCAGTTCTTC.

The CDR3 spells CASSLGGARGTEAFF. The CDR3 nucleotides are TGTGCCAGCAGCTTAGGGGGGGCGCGTGGCACTGAAGCTTTCTTT. The gene calls are TRBV7-9 and TRBJ1-1; possible D gene TRBD1, 6 bases. Trimming stripped 1 base from V and 4 bases from J, with 13 bases between. CDR3 size: 15 residues. Germline V gene lookup returns CDR1 SEHNR and CDR2 FQNEAQ (reference sequence).

The chain recombines TRBV27 with TRBJ2-7; 8 bases match TRBD1. The germline gives CDR1 MNHEY, CDR2 SMNVEV (reference sequence). There are 14 residues in the CDR3. V shed 8 bases and J 6 bases; nucleotides not matched to a gene: 12. The CDR3 loop reads CASSPKGQVGEQYF. In DNA, the CDR3 is TGTGCCAGCTCACCGAAGGGACAGGTTGGCGAGCAGTACTTC.

This chain joins TRBV7-8 and TRBJ2-7, with a weak D call TRBD1 (6 bases). The CDR3 loop spans 14 amino acids. V was clipped by 2 bases and J by 2 bases, with 10 bases between them. Germline-derived CDR1 and CDR2 are SGHVS and FQNEAQ. Written as DNA, the CDR3 is TGTGCCAGCAGCTTAACAGGGCCTCCCTACGAGCAGTACTTC. It encodes CASSLTGPPYEQYF.

The chain carries TRBV7-8 and TRBJ1-2; D perhaps matches TRBD1 (6 bases). This CDR3 region has 14 residues. V lost 4 bases to trimming and J lost 3 bases, with 12 bases between them. Germline V gene lookup returns CDR1 SGHVS and CDR2 FQNEAQ. CDR3 nucleotide sequence: TGTGCCAGCAGCTCCCAGGACAGATACTATGGCTACACCTTC. Protein sequence: CASSSQDRYYGYTF.

This clone was seen a few times. Other nucleotide sequences in the sample specify the same CDR3. The gene calls are TRBV7-2 and TRBJ2-7; D remains unclear. V lost 5 bases and J 1 base, leaving 3 bases between the germline ends. This CDR3 is 11 amino acids long. The germline CDR1 and CDR2 sequences are SGHTA and FQGNSA. The CDR3 region is CASSPSYEQYF. The CDR3 coding sequence is TGTGCCAGCAGCCCTTCCTACGAGCAGTACTTC.

The chain uses TRBV15 and TRBJ2-7, with 11 bases fitting TRBD2. Germline V gene sequence: CDR1 LNHNV, CDR2 YYDKDF (reference sequence). The junction had 12 bases not matched to a gene; V was cut back by 5 bases and J by 6 bases. This CDR3 has 16 residues. The CDR3 reads CATSARLAGKFIEQYF. The CDR3 bases are TGTGCCACCAGCGCCCGACTAGCGGGGAAGTTTATCGAGCAGTACTTC.

About this clone: Other DNA sequences in the sample encode the same CDR3. The chain combines TRBV6-5 with TRBJ2-7; D uncertain. Germline values: CDR1 MNHEY, CDR2 SVGAGI. Between the trimmed V and J ends, which lost 5 bases and 0 bases, there was a span of 5 bases. This CDR3 has 12 residues. Written as DNA, the CDR3 is TGTGCCAGCAGTCCATCCTCCTACGAGCAGTACTTC. It codes for CASSPSSYEQYF.

The chain uses TRBV5-1 and TRBJ2-1, with 8 bases matching TRBD2. The CDR3 covers 17 residues. V was pared by 2 bases and J by 0 bases, with 7 bases of the junction left unmatched. From germline, CDR1 is SGHRS and CDR2 YFSETQ. The CDR3 spells CASSFDSGTSSYNEQFF. The CDR3 bases are TGCGCCAGCAGCTTTGATTCCGGGACTAGCTCCTACAATGAGCAGTTCTTC.

The V call is TRBV6-6, the J call TRBJ2-7, with 12 bases fitting TRBD2. V lost 4 bases to trimming and J lost 2 bases; unmatched junction nucleotides: 3. The CDR3 spans 15 residues. Germline-derived CDR1 and CDR2 are MNHNY and SVGAGI (reference sequence). CDR3 loop: CASSLLAGGPYEQYF. CDR3 coding DNA: TGTGCCAGCAGTTTACTAGCGGGAGGTCCCTACGAGCAGTACTTC.

This chain connects TRBV2 to TRBJ2-7; the match to TRBD1 covers 7 bases. J lost 5 bases, V lost 6 bases, and 7 bases had no gene match. The length of the CDR3 is 13 residues. Germline-derived CDR1 and CDR2 are SNHLY and FYNNEI. The CDR3 reads CASRTGEFDEQYF. CDR3 sequence (DNA): TGTGCCAGCAGAACAGGGGAATTCGACGAGCAGTACTTC.